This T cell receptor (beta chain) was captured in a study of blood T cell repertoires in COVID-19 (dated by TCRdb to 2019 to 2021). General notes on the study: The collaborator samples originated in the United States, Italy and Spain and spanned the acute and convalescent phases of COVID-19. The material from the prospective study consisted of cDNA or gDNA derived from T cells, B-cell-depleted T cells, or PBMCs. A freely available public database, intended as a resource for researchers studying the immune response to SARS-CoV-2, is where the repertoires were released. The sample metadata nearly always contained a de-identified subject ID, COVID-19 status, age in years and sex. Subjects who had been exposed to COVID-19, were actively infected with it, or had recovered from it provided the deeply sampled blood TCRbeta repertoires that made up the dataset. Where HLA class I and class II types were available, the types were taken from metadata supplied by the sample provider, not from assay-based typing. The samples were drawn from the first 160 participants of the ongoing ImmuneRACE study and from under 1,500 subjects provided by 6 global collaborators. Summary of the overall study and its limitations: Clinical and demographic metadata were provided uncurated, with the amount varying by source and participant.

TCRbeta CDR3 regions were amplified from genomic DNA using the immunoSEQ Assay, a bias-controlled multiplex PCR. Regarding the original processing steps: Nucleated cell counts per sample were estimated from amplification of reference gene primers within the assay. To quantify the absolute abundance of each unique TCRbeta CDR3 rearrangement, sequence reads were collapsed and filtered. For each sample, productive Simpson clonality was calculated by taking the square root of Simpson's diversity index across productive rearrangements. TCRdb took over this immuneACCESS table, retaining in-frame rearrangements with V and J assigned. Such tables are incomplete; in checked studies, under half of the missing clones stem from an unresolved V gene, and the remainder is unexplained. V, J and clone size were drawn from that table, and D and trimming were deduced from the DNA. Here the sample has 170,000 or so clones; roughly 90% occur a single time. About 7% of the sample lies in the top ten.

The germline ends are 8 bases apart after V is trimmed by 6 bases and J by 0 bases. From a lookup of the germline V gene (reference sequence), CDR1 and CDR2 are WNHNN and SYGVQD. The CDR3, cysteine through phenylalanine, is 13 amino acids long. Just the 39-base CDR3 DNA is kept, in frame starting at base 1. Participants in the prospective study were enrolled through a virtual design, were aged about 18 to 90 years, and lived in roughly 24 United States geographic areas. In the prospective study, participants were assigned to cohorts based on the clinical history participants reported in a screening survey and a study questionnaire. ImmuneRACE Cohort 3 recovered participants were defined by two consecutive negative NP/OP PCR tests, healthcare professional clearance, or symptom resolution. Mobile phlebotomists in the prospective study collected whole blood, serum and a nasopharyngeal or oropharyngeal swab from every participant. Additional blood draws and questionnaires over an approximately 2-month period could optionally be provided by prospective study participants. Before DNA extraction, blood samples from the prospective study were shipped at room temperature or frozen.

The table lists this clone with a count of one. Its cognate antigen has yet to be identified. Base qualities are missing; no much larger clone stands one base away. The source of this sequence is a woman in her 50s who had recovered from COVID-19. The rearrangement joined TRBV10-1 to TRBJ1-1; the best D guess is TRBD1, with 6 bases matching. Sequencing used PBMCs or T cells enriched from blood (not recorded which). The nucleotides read TGCGCCAGCAGACAGGGATTGAACACTGAAGCTTTCTTT. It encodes CASRQGLNTEAFF.